These 10 T cell receptor beta chains came from one sample sequenced in a study of spatial heterogeneity in lung cancer (dated by TCRdb to the late 2010s). The label giving this sample's time point can be read as: sample taken at primary tumor resection. Overall study results and their limits: The number of expanded intratumoral alpha and beta TCRs correlated with the tumor nonsynonymous mutation count.

The antigens of these receptors remain unknown. Library generation was performed with 5' RACE. The sequencing machine was a NextSeq 500. TCRdb reran the public reads through fastp at Q25 and MiXCR, keeping productive beta chains. Rows with one shared CDR3 protein collapse into an entry with the most common genes and DNA. The sample table contains around 15,000 distinct CDR3 sequences; only one count was recorded for about 6.7% of them. The ten largest clones take up around 20% of the sample. Sequencing was performed on lung tumor tissue, taken at surgery. The source of these receptors is a female donor with early-stage non-small cell lung cancer.

In this sample, this clonotype turned up many times. This beta chain appears as a stray read in a library generated for alpha chains; its size is not informative. The rearrangement uses TRBV20-1 and TRBJ1-6; 10 nucleotides align to TRBD1. Germline V gives CDR1 DFQATT, CDR2 SNEGSKA (reference sequence). J gave up 8 bases and V 3 bases, and 4 bases lay outside the gene matches. The CDR3 consists of 14 residues. CDR3 bases: TGCAGTGCTAGCCCGACAGGGGGCCATTCACCCCTCCACTTT. Amino acids: CSASPTGGHSPLHF.

As to this clonotype: This beta chain turned up in a library designed for alpha chains; as an off-target read, its abundance says little. The J gene is TRBJ2-3, the V gene TRBV4-2, with TRBD2 identical over 9 bases. With V trimmed by 0 bases and J by 2 bases, 12 bases remained unmatched. This CDR3 is 19 amino acids long. CDR1 and CDR2 (germline): LGHNA, YNFKEQ. CDR3 in amino acids: CASSQEELAGLYLTDTQYF. DNA of the CDR3: TGTGCCAGCAGCCAAGAGGAGCTAGCGGGGCTTTATCTCACAGATACGCAGTATTTT.

Ten or more counts support this clonotype. A library made for alpha chains picked up this beta chain off target, so its size means little. The gene calls are TRBV3-1 and TRBJ2-3, with 12 bases lining up with TRBD2. The CDR3 loop spans 18 amino acids. The V and J ends lost 4 bases and 0 bases, in that order; junction bases with no gene match: 8. CDR1 is LGHDT and CDR2 is YNNKEL in the germline V gene (reference sequence). The DNA of the CDR3 is TGTGCCAGCAGCCCCGGACTAGCGGGGCGAACTAGCACAGATACGCAGTATTTT. Residues: CASSPGLAGRTSTDTQYF.

This clonotype is medium-sized (0.01 to 0.1%) by share. The size of this beta chain means little, since it is a stray read in a library made for alpha chains. V is TRBV12-3 or TRBV12-4 and J is TRBJ1-6; D uncertain. V lost 1 base, J lost 6 bases, and 7 bases lay in between. The CDR3 has 14 amino acids. CDR3 DNA: TGTGCCAGCAGTTTAGGGGCAGGTAATTCACCCCTCCACTTT. Amino acid sequence: CASSLGAGNSPLHF.

This clonotype has a count of ten or more. This beta chain came through as a stray read in a library set up for alpha chains, and its size says little. The chain carries TRBV5-1 and TRBJ1-5; D possibly corresponds to TRBD1 (5 bases). Per the germline V gene, CDR1 is SGHRS and CDR2 is YFSETQ. V gave up 4 bases and J gave up 0 bases, with 11 bases separating them. CDR3 length equals 15 residues. CDR3 protein: CASSPGTNSNQPQHF. The CDR3 nucleotides are TGCGCCAGCAGCCCCGGGACGAATAGCAATCAGCCCCAGCATTTT.

This clonotype was seen repeatedly, ten times or more. Found in a library prepared for alpha chains, this beta chain is an off-target read, and its abundance has little meaning. The chain has TRBV20-1 and TRBJ2-1; perhaps D is TRBD1 or TRBD2 (5 bases each). Between the trimmed V and J ends, which lost 0 bases and 9 bases, there was a span of 18 bases. CDR1 and CDR2 from the germline V gene are DFQATT and SNEGSKA (reference sequence). CDR3 length equals 15 residues. This CDR3 is CSARDGTSGGGEQFF. DNA of the CDR3: TGCAGTGCTAGAGATGGGACCAGTGGGGGTGGTGAGCAGTTCTTC.

This clonotype has at least ten counts. Since the library was made to target alpha chains, this beta chain is a stray read and its abundance is not meaningful. This chain's CDR3 is CSAAGTDQPQHF. CDR3 nucleotide sequence: TGCAGCGCCGCCGGGACAGATCAGCCCCAGCATTTT. The rearrangement uses TRBV29-1 and TRBJ1-5, with 7 positions matching TRBD1. V lost 7 bases and J lost 5; bases outside the gene matches: 5. CDR1 SQVTM and CDR2 ANQGSEA come from the germline V gene. There are 12 residues in the CDR3.

Ten or more counts support this clonotype. This beta chain represents an off-target read in a library built for alpha chains; its size is of limited meaning. CDR3 protein: CASSSRDRGAYEQYF. CDR3 bases: TGTGCCAGCAGCTCCCGGGACAGGGGTGCCTACGAGCAGTACTTC. This rearrangement joins TRBV7-9 to TRBJ2-7, with TRBD1 identical over 10 bases. The CDR3 sequence is 15 residues long. Germline V gene data show CDR1 as SEHNR and CDR2 as FQNEAQ (reference sequence). The junction had 5 bases not matched to a gene; V was cut back by 4 bases and J by 2 bases.

This clonotype was seen repeatedly, ten times or more. The library was built for alpha chains, so this beta chain is an off-target read and its size means little. This chain connects TRBV11-2 to TRBJ2-7; D is unclear. The CDR3 contains 11 residues. V lost 0 bases and J lost 4, with 1 base in between. The germline V gene encodes CDR1 SGHAT and CDR2 FQNNGV. CDR3 in amino acids: CASSLEYEQYF. DNA for the CDR3: TGTGCCAGCAGCTTAGAATACGAGCAGTACTTC. Together with reference TRBV11-2 and TRBJ2-7, the CDR3 gives the full variable domain: EAGVAQSPRYKIIEKRQSVAFWCNPISGHATLYWYQQILGQGPKLLIQFQNNGVVDDSQLPKDRFSAERLKGVDSTLKIQPAKLEDSAVYLCASSLEYEQYFGPGTRLTVT.

This clonotype was counted ten times or more. This beta chain lies outside the target of a library built for alpha chains; its clone size means little. The chain uses TRBV5-4 and TRBJ2-5; D gene ambiguous. There are 13 residues in the CDR3. Germline-derived CDR1 and CDR2 are SGHNT and YYREEE (reference sequence). The ends were cut back, 0 bases at V and 5 bases at J, with 8 bases in the middle. CDR3 protein: CASSLALRETQYF. CDR3 DNA sequence: TGTGCCAGCAGCTTGGCTTTGCGGGAGACCCAGTACTTC.